This record looks at one T cell receptor (beta chain) sequence and its context. This entry is derived from a study of T cells after posttransplantation cyclophosphamide. The assay was immunoSEQ multiplex PCR, and TCRdb's table has in-frame clones only and misses some. This sample has fewer than 35,000 clones, each found more than once. This CDR3 is built from 11 residues. From germline, CDR1 is SQVTM and CDR2 ANQGSEA. The germline V and J ends were trimmed by 4 bases and 11 bases, with 14 bases remaining between them. V and J are TRBV29-1 and TRBJ1-1; TRBD1 is a possible D gene (5 bases). The TCR comes from a woman between 55 and 75 years old in good health, CMV-negative, and a related stem cell transplant donor. The sample comprised PBMCs. CDR3 sequence reads: CSVGGFGGAFF. Written as DNA, the CDR3 is TGCAGCGTTGGGGGTTTCGGGGGGGCTTTCTTT.